This T cell receptor beta chain was obtained from a study of T cell responses to AZD1222 COVID-19 vaccine. General study results and limits: As reported, nearly half of all spike-specific TCRs target variant regions that are unmutated. Baseline testing showed seropositivity in only six or seven AZD1222 recipients.

TCRdb's table, derived via immunoSEQ multiplex PCR, lists solely in-frame clones and lacks some. This table has just over 90,000 clones, approximately 92% appearing once. Germline V CDR1 and CDR2: KGHSH, LQKENI. Between the trimmed V and J ends, which lost 3 bases and 1 base, there was a span of 3 bases. The CDR3 has 12 residues. As to this clone: Its antigen is currently unknown.

The chain links TRBV18 to TRBJ1-2; D is ambiguous. The sequence was collected from an adult who received the AZD1222 COVID-19 vaccine. Here the sequenced sample was peripheral blood, taken 28 days after the second AZD1222 dose. Here the CDR3 reads CASSPDNYGYTF. DNA for the CDR3: TGTGCCAGCTCACCCGATAACTATGGCTACACCTTC.